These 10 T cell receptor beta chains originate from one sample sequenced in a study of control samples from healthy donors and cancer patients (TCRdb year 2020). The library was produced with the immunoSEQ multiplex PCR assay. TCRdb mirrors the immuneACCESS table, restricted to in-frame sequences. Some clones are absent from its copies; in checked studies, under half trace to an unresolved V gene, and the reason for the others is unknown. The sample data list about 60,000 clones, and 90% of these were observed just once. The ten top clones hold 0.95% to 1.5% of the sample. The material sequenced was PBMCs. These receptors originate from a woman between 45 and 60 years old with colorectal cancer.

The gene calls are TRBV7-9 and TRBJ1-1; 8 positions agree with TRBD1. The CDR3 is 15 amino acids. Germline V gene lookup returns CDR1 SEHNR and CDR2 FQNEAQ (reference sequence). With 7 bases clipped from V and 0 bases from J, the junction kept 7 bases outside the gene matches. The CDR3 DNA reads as TGTGCCAGCATAAGCCAGGGGGCCTTGAACACTGAAGCTTTCTTT. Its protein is CASISQGALNTEAFF.

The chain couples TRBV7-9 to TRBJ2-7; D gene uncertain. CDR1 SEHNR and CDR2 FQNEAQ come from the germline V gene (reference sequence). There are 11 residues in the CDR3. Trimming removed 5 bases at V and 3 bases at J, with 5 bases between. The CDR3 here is CASSRLYEQYF. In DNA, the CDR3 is TGTGCCAGCAGCCGCCTCTACGAGCAGTACTTC.

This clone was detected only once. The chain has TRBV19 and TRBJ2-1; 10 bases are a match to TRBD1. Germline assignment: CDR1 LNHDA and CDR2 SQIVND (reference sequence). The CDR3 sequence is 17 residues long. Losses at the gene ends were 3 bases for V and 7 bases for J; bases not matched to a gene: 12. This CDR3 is CASSMETGTGDRNEQFF. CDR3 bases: TGTGCCAGTAGTATGGAAACCGGGACAGGGGACAGGAATGAGCAGTTCTTC.

The CDR3 DNA is TGTGCCAGCAGCGAAGACCCTCCCGGGCGGCAGTACTTC. Protein sequence: CASSEDPPGRQYF. The chain employs TRBV5-5 and TRBJ2-7; the D is unclear. The CDR3 is 13 residues long. Germline V gives CDR1 SGHKS, CDR2 YYEKEE (reference sequence). V lost 4 bases and J lost 9, with 17 bases in between.

For the CDR3, the DNA is TGTGCCAGCGGCCTTGGGCGGGGCGGGGATACGCAGTATTTT. Translation gives CASGLGRGGDTQYF. This rearrangement joins TRBV7-2 to TRBJ2-3; D is possibly TRBD2 (6 bases). The CDR3 covers 14 residues. Germline CDR1 reads SGHTA; CDR2 reads FQGNSA. V was pared by 8 bases and J by 6 bases, with 18 bases between.

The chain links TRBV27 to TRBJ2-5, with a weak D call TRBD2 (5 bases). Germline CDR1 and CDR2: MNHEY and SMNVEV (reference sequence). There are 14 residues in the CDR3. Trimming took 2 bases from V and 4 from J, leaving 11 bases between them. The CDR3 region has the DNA TGTGCCAGCAGTTTAGGCGGGTCCCCAGAGACCCAGTACTTC. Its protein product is CASSLGGSPETQYF.

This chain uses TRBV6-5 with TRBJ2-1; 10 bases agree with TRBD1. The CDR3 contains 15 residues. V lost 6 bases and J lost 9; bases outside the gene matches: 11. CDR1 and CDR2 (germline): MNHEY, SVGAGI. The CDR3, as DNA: TGTGCCAGCAGGGACGACAGGGGGCGAGGGGTTGAGCAGTTCTTC. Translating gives CASRDDRGRGVEQFF.

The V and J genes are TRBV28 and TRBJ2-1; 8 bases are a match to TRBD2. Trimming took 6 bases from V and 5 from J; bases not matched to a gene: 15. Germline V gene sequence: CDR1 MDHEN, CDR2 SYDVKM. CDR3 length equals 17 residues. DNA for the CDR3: TGTGCCAGCAGCCTCAGAAGGACGGGAGGGTCCCACAATGAGCAGTTCTTC. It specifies CASSLRRTGGSHNEQFF.

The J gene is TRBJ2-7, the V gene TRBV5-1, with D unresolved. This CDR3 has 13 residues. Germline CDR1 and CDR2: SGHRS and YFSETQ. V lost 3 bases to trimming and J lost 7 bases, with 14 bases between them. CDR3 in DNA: TGCGCCAGCAGCTCCCTGACTGGGAAAGAGCAGTACTTC. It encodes CASSSLTGKEQYF.

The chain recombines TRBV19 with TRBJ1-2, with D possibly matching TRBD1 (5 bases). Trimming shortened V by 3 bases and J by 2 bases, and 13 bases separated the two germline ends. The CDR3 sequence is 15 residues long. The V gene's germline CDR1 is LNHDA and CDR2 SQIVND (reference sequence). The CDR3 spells CASSIQQELNYGYTF. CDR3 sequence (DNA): TGTGCCAGTAGTATCCAACAGGAGTTAAACTATGGCTACACCTTC.